This TCR beta chain was found in a study of cytomegalovirus exposure and HLA in healthy donors (dated by TCRdb to 2017 to 2019). Broadly, across the study: An earlier analysis of approximately 640 of the donors reported approximately 290 Gb of sequence data and 100 million to 140 million unique TCR beta sequences from about 200 million T cells. High-throughput TCR immunosequencing, statistical association of individual TCRs with disease status, and machine learning were combined to predict cytomegalovirus infection status. Besides the first cohort of roughly 700 subjects, a separate validation cohort made up of 95 to 150 different subjects was used. Rather than using new phenotypic data, the later analysis identified candidate immune exposures from TCR beta sequences and from how often those sequences occurred across donors. The number of donors typed differed by locus, with about 629-630 for A, B, C, DRB1 and DQB1, around 500 for DQA1, nearly 610 for DPA1, and some 440 for DPB1. To decide whether each TCR beta V gene segment behaved as functional or pseudogenic, an earlier analysis of some 570 of the donors relied on high-throughput TCR beta sequencing. The study aimed to test whether cataloging public T cell receptors could reveal signatures of past pathogen exposure. Around 320 gigabases of sequencing data and tens of millions of unique TCR sequences were included in an early release covering roughly 600 HLA-typed donors. The study used immunosequencing to profile the T cell repertoires of 666 subjects and linked those repertoires to cytomegalovirus serostatus. Four to six DR-DQ haplotypes were handled as single units for association and clustering, since linkage in the cohort was strong. Every discovery cohort repertoire had been produced on one sequencing platform. A later genetic analysis used genome-wide SNP genotypes for about 65% of the roughly 670 donors, treating that subset as a discovery cohort. Donor age, sex, ethnicity and CMV serostatus were collected together with the repertoire data. Of the roughly 400 genotyped donors, approximately 83% fell in the genetic ancestry cluster associated with self-reported Caucasian donors. Among some 410 genotyped donors of the cohort, an average of approximately 240,000 unique TCR beta nucleotide sequences was sequenced per donor, of which about 20% were non-productive. HLA typing included class I and class II loci at four-digit resolution. To study patterns of TCR occurrence, a later analysis re-analyzed previously published TCR beta repertoires from 500 to 850 donors and added high-resolution HLA genotyping.

The junction shows trimming of 4 bases on V and 4 bases on J, plus 10 bases between the germline ends. The germline V gene supplies CDR1 SNHLY and CDR2 FYNNEI. The CDR3 holds 13 amino acids from the cysteine to the phenylalanine. Of all the DNA, just the CDR3 is kept, 39 bases in frame from base 1. Here is what the overall study found, with its caveats: HLA typing was unavailable for some donors at each locus, so association tests used only the typed subset. In a later analysis, most CMV-associated TCR beta chains were found to appear HLA-restricted, with HLA associations seemingly driven largely by CMV exposure. In vitro tests confirmed that a few of the cytomegalovirus-associated TCR beta chains recognize cytomegalovirus antigens. The presence/absence analyses assumed that sequencing depth was roughly uniform across donors, and that assumption may not be true. It was suggested by the authors that the approach could potentially be generalized to other disease states and immunological phenotypes. The earlier analysis of approximately 560 of the donors excluded approximately 17 rarely observed V segments, including chromosome 9 orphons, because counts were too low. For the cohort, immune exposure information was limited to CMV serostatus. In a later genetic analysis, a missense DCLRE1C variant was associated with V-gene and J-gene trimming of TCR beta chains, and the association was replicated in an independent cohort. A later analysis found that TCR association rates varied across HLA loci, with DRB1 alleles showing the most associated TCRs and HLA-C alleles the fewest. In a later analysis, HLA-associated TCR beta chains were found to be more clonally expanded and to have lower generation probabilities than equally common non-associated chains. Assigning TCR associations to individual alleles was difficult when HLA alleles, especially DR and DQ, strongly co-occurred. Cytomegalovirus status was reported to be diagnosed by the classifier with high specificity and sensitivity in both the original and validation cohorts. While some public TCRs were present in many individuals, most TCR sequences turned up only very rarely across donors. In an earlier analysis of 500 to 650 of the donors, most TCR beta V segments appeared in productive rearrangements about 87% or about 30% of the time, broadly matching IMGT annotations. A total of about 180 TCR beta chains were listed by the study as associated with cytomegalovirus. A cluster of highly shared sequence variants was judged likely to be a technical artifact of the sequencing pipeline. In a later genetic analysis, fewer N-insertions in productive TCRs were reported among donors in an Asian-associated ancestry cluster than the approximately 670-donor mean. Some IMGT-functional V segments, including TRBV6-2 and TRBV6-3, could not be distinguished by the 87-base-pair reads and were therefore excluded. Linkage disequilibrium might explain the correlated functional status among segregating V segments, but an unknown experimental factor could not be ruled out. Several of the top co-occurrence clusters appeared to be linked to parvovirus B19, influenza, CMV and Epstein-Barr virus, according to a later analysis. Specific HLA alleles were associated with over 15,000 TCR beta sequences at a false discovery rate of 0.05 in a later analysis. Only TCR beta chains were sequenced in this cohort, and the absence of alpha or paired-chain data limited detectable features. A further reported finding was that TCR beta sequences accurately predicted the HLA-A and HLA-B alleles for most subjects in the first cohort.

This clone was seen only once. No cognate antigen has been identified for it. Base-call qualities are not available, and no considerably larger clone is one nucleotide away. In total, 500 to 700 healthy bone marrow donors made up the cohort. At the time of sampling, all cohort members were nominally healthy, though unrecorded immune exposures were likely present. The donor tested CMV seronegative, placing the donor among the 350 to 400 seronegative members of the cohort. A peripheral blood sample was collected from each donor, and TCR beta sequencing was performed on peripheral blood mononuclear cells. Genomic DNA was extracted from the blood cell samples with the Qiagen DNeasy Blood Extraction Kit. The library came from the immunoSEQ multiplex PCR assay. For the multiplex PCR, a mixture combining 60 forward primers for TCR Vbeta segments and 13 reverse primers for TCR Jbeta segments was used. A multiplex PCR assay on genomic DNA amplified the CDR3 region of rearranged TCR beta genes. The amplified TCR beta libraries were sequenced on the Illumina HiSeq System as 87-base-pair reads. In the paper's pipeline: In a later analysis, around 80 million unique TCR beta chains were counted across the roughly 610 repertoires, and approximately 11 million of these chains were shared by at least two donors. Raw reads were error-corrected and collapsed into unique sequences by a nearest-neighbor algorithm in which closely related sequences were merged to remove PCR and sequencing errors. V, D and J gene segments were assigned by aligning CDR3 sequences to IMGT reference sequences. Each retained sequence needed at least a six-nucleotide match to both a V gene segment and a J gene segment. A rearrangement was called productive if the CDR3 had no stop codons and remained in frame with V and J, and every other rearrangement was called non-productive. CDR3 was defined by IMGT convention, running from the second conserved V-encoded cysteine to the conserved J-encoded phenylalanine. Sequences without an unambiguous match to a single V gene segment were excluded from the earlier analysis of 587 of the donors. In an earlier analysis of approximately 560 of the donors, a V segment was called functional when productive rearrangements were above 56.7%, and segregating when the standard deviation between donors exceeded 5%. A statistical classification framework was built to diagnose cytomegalovirus status from the catalog of TCR beta chain sequences. V and J gene assignment, in a later analysis, came from comparing TCR nucleotide sequences with IMGT/GENE-DB human TR gene sequences. A later analysis assigned CDR3 sequences and most-parsimonious VDJ recombination scenarios with the TCRdist pipeline. In a later analysis, each TCR beta chain was defined by its CDR3 amino acid sequence together with its V-gene family, and reads lacking a unique V-gene family were excluded. As a way to deal with suspected cross-contamination and a sequencing artifact, a later analysis dropped 500 to 700 nucleotide sequences that were highly shared and had low generation probability. In a later analysis, a clonal expansion index was calculated for each public chain from normalized within-repertoire ranks of inferred template counts. A later analysis computed generation probabilities with a VDJ recombination model fitted to out-of-frame rearrangements, and checked the results against IGoR. Hypergeometric tests were used in a later analysis to score TCR-TCR, TCR-HLA and TCR-CMV co-occurrence, with a repertoire-size bias correction applied to the TCR pairs. To estimate false discovery rates, a later analysis permuted the HLA or CMV assignments 20 times. In a later analysis, co-occurring TCRs were grouped using DBSCAN, and TCRdist sequence similarity was added for clustering within HLA-allele-positive subsets. Co-occurrence clustering excluded repertoires with fewer than 30,000 or more than 120,000 public chains, plus five with anomalous nucleotide sharing. Held by TCRdb, this immuneACCESS table contains in-frame sequences only and omits some clones. Under half of the omission traces to an unresolved V gene where checked; the cause of the rest is unknown. That table is the source of V, J and clone size, and D and trimming were worked out from the DNA. The sample data list more than 95,000 clones, and 64% of these were observed just once. The biggest ten clones account for approximately 3% of the sample.

The specimen sequenced was PBMCs. The sequence derives from a man aged 55 to 70 in good health and CMV-seronegative. Recombination joined TRBV2 with TRBJ1-2; the D region possibly corresponds to TRBD1 (5 bases align). The encoded CDR3 is CASSGVGRYGYTF. In nucleotides, the sequence is TGTGCCAGCAGTGGGGTGGGGCGCTATGGCTACACCTTC.